The entry below describes one T cell receptor beta chain. No antigen is known for it. V lost 4 bases and J lost 7; bases outside the gene matches: 3. The CDR3 spans 12 residues. Each CDR3 protein gets one entry after TCRdb re-called the 5' RACE reads with MiXCR. Of fewer than 450,000 distinct CDR3 sequences in the sample, under 5% were seen once. The data belong to a study of T cells after yellow fever vaccination. General study findings and limits: There was a small share of clonotypes that showed up in both the CD4 and CD8 compartments. Within FACS-sorted repertoires, abundant clonotypes contaminating from the bulk population could be present. The secondary response was weaker, and its peak arrived faster, on day 5 versus 15.

The origin of this receptor is a man aged 18 to 30 who received the YFV17D yellow fever vaccine. The V gene is TRBV12-3 or TRBV12-4, the J gene TRBJ1-1; 7 bases match TRBD1. This specimen consisted of PBMCs, obtained 5 days after the yellow fever booster vaccination. CDR3 in DNA: TGTGCCAGCAGTTCAGGACAGGTTGAAGCTTTCTTT. This codes for CASSSGQVEAFF.